This paragraph covers one TCR beta chain sequence. The data belong to a study of blood T cell repertoires in COVID-19. Study background: Whether acute or convalescent, the COVID-19 samples came from the United States, Italy and Spain. T cells, B-cell-depleted T cells, or PBMCs supplied cDNA or gDNA.

Original processing notes: Estimation of nucleated cell counts relied on the amplification of reference gene primers. Data came from immunoSEQ multiplex PCR; TCRdb stores just in-frame clones and leaves some out. V, J and clone size derive from that table, while D and trimming were established from the DNA sequence. The data contain around 430,000 clones, around nine tenths of them singletons. Grouping used clinical history reported by participants in a survey and questionnaire. Germline CDR1 reads SGDLS; CDR2 reads YYNGEE. V lost 6 bases, J lost 5 bases, and 26 bases lay in between. This CDR3 comprises 18 residues.

V usage is TRBV9 and J usage is TRBJ1-4; D is possibly TRBD1 (5 bases). This TCR was sampled from a woman in her forties or fifties who had recovered from COVID-19. The sequencing input was PBMCs or T cells enriched from blood (not recorded which). In DNA, the CDR3 is TGTGCCAGCATTTATAACGGGGGATACGACTTAGCGAATGAAAAACTGTTTTTT. It specifies CASIYNGGYDLANEKLFF.